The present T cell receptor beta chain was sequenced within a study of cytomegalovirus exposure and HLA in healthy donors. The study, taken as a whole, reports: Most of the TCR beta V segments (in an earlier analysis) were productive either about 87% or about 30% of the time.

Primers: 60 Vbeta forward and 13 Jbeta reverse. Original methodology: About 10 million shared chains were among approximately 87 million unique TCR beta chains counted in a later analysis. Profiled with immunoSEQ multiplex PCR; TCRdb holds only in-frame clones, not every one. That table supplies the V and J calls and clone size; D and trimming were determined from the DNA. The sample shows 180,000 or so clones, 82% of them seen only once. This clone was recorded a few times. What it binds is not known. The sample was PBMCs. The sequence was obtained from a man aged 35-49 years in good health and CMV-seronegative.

This chain's CDR3 is CASSIWTGGNQPQHF. The CDR3 DNA follows: TGTGCCAGCAGCATTTGGACAGGGGGCAATCAGCCCCAGCATTTT. The chain is built from TRBV7-2 and TRBJ1-5; TRBD1 aligns across 9 bases. CDR1 and CDR2 (germline): SGHTA, FQGNSA. Unmatched junction bases numbered 4, after V lost 5 bases and J lost 2 bases. This CDR3 comprises 15 residues. The full variable domain, completed using reference TRBV7-2 and TRBJ1-5, is GAGVSQSPSNKVTEKGKDVELRCDPISGHTALYWYRQSLGQGLEFLIYFQGNSAPDKSGLPSDRFSAERTGGSVSTLTIQRTQQEDSAVYLCASSIWTGGNQPQHFGDGTRLSIL.